Sequencing of this T cell receptor beta chain was carried out in a study of T cell responses to AZD1222 COVID-19 vaccine. Findings and limits, study-wide: Mostly white British, mostly female donors; authors suggested clonal diversity may be underestimated.

This CDR3 is 15 amino acids long. Trimming took 0 bases from V and 5 from J, leaving 13 bases between them. Germline-derived CDR1 and CDR2 are LNHNV and YYDKDF (reference sequence). Only in-frame clones appear in the TCRdb table, and some are missing; sequencing was by immunoSEQ multiplex PCR. The data contain roughly 120,000 clones, around nine tenths of them singletons. Concerning this clone: Its antigen is not identified.

This chain uses TRBV15 with TRBJ2-5, with a tentative D call TRBD2 (5 bases). This TCR came from an adult who received the AZD1222 COVID-19 vaccine. The source material was peripheral blood, sampled 28 days after the second AZD1222 dose. The CDR3 region is CATSRDTPGMETQYF. CDR3 nucleotide sequence: TGTGCCACCAGCAGAGACACCCCGGGGATGGAGACCCAGTACTTC.